Sequencing of this T cell receptor beta chain was carried out in a study of T cell responses to AZD1222 COVID-19 vaccine. The study, taken as a whole, reports: The CD4 TCRs associated with vaccination extended across spike and predominated at 160-218 and 743-854. Clonal diversity may have been underestimated in mostly white British donors.

V lost 2 bases to trimming and J lost 4 bases, with 14 bases between them. Looked up from germline, CDR1 is SGHVS and CDR2 is FNYEAQ. The CDR3 spans 15 residues. Remarks on this clone: Its target is not known.

The table came from immunoSEQ multiplex PCR; TCRdb's copy has only in-frame clones and leaves some out. The data contain roughly 190,000 clones, roughly nine tenths of them seen just once; the ten biggest clones take up around 3.6%. The J gene is TRBJ1-2, the V gene TRBV7-6, with D unclear. Source: peripheral blood, taken 28 days after the second AZD1222 dose. This receptor was obtained from an adult who received the AZD1222 COVID-19 vaccine. CDR3 nucleotides: TGTGCCAGCAGCTTAAAACCTGCCTTGGTCTATGGCTACACCTTC. Translating it yields CASSLKPALVYGYTF.